The clone carrying this T cell receptor beta chain was recorded once. Per the germline V gene, CDR1 is LGHNA and CDR2 is YSLEER. Germline trimming cut 0 bases from V and 6 bases from J; bases unmatched to any gene: 4. The CDR3 contains 16 residues. The data stem from a study of blood T cell repertoires in COVID-19. As for the study in general: The United States, Italy and Spain supplied acute and convalescent COVID-19 samples. PBMCs, B-cell-depleted T cells, or T cells provided the cDNA or gDNA that made up the material.

Original methodology: Amplification from reference gene primers served as the basis for estimated nucleated cell counts. TCRdb keeps only in-frame clones here, not all; method: immunoSEQ multiplex PCR. The V and J calls and clone size are taken from that table; D and trimming were inferred from the DNA. Here the sample spans about 330,000 clones, more than 75% being singletons. The sequence derives from a woman aged 50 to 60 with active or convalescent COVID-19. The V and J genes are TRBV4-3 and TRBJ2-7, with TRBD2 matching over 14 bases. Input material: peripheral blood. CDR3: CASSQDHGTSGSEQYF. The DNA for the CDR3 is TGCGCCAGCAGCCAAGATCATGGGACTAGCGGGAGCGAGCAGTACTTC.